Given below is one T cell receptor (beta chain) in context. Sequencing was performed with immunoSEQ multiplex PCR; in TCRdb, only in-frame clones are kept and a portion is missing. The table records more than 20,000 clones, about two thirds of them present only once. This specimen belongs to a study of tumor-infiltrating lymphocytes in localized non-small cell lung cancer. The source is a human donor with non-small cell lung cancer. Sequencing was carried out using lung tumor tissue.

The chain's CDR3 is CASSYSPGTYGYTF. The CDR3, as DNA: TGTGCCAGCAGCTATAGTCCCGGGACATATGGCTACACCTTC. This chain joins TRBV5-6 and TRBJ1-2; possibly TRBD1 for D (6 bases). V was clipped by 3 bases and J by 5 bases, with 14 bases between them. The V gene's germline CDR1 is SGHDT and CDR2 YYEEEE. This CDR3 contains 14 residues.